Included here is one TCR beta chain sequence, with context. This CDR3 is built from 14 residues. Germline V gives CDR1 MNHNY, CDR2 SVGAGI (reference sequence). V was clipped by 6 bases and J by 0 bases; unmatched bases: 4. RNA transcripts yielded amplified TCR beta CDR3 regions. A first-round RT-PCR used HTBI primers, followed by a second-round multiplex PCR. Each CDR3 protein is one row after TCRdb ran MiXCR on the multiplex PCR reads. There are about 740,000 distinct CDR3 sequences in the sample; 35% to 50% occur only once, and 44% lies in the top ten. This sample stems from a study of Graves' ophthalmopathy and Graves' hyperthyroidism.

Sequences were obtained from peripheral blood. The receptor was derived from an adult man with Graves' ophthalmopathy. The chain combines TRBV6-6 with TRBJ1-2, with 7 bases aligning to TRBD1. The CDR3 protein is CASRDRDTNYGYTF. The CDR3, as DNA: TGTGCCAGCAGAGACAGGGATACTAACTATGGCTACACCTTC.